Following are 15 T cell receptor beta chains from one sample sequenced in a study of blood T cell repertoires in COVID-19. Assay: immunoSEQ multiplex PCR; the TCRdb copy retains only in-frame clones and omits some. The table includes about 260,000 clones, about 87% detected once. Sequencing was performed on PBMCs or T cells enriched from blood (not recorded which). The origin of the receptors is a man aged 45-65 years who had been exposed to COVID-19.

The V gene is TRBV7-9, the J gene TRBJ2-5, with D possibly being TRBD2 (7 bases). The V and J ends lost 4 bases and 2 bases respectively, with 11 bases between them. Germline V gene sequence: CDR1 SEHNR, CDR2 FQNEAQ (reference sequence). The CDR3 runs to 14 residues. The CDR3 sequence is CASSSGGPQETQYF. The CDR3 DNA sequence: TGTGCCAGCAGCTCCGGGGGGCCGCAAGAGACCCAGTACTTC.

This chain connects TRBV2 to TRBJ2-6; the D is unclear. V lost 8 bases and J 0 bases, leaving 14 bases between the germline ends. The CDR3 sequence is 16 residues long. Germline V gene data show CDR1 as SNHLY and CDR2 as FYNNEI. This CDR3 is CASPRSRNSGANVLTF. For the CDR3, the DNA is TGTGCCAGCCCCCGGTCGCGAAACTCTGGGGCCAACGTCCTGACTTTC. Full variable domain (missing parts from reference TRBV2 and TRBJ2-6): EPEVTQTPSHQVTQMGQEVILRCVPISNHLYFYWYRQILGQKVEFLVSFYNNEISEKSEIFDDQFSVERPDGSNFTLKIRSTKLEDSAMYFCASPRSRNSGANVLTFGAGSRLTVL.

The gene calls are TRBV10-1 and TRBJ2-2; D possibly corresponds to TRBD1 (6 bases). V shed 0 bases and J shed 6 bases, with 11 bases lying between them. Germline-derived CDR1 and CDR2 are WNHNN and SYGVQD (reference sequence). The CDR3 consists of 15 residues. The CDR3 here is CASSESSGAPGELFF. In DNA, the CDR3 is TGCGCCAGCAGTGAGTCATCAGGGGCCCCCGGGGAGCTGTTTTTT.

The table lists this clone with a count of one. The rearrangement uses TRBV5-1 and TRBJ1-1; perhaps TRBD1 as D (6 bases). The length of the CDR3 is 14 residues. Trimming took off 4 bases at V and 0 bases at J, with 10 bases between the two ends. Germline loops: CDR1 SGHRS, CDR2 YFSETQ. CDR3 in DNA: TGCGCCAGCAGCCCAACAGGGTTGAACACTGAAGCTTTCTTT. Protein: CASSPTGLNTEAFF.

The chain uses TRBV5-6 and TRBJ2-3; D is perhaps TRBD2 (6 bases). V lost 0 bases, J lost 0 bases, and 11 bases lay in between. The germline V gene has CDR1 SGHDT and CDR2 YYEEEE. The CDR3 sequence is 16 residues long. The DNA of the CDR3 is TGTGCCAGCAGCTTGGTGGCGGGAATTAGCACAGATACGCAGTATTTT. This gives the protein CASSLVAGISTDTQYF.

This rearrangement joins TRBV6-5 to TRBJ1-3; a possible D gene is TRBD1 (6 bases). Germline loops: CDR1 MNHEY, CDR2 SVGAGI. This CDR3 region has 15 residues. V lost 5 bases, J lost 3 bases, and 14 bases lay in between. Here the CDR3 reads CASSRHRELGNTIYF. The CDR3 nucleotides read TGTGCCAGCAGTAGGCACAGGGAACTTGGAAACACCATATATTTT.

The CDR3 bases are TGTGCCAGCAGTTTAGGGACAGGGGGCGGACGGTATGGCTACACCTTC. Its translation is CASSLGTGGGRYGYTF. The J gene is TRBJ1-2, the V gene TRBV28, with TRBD1 matching over 12 bases. The CDR3 is 16 amino acids. Trimming removed 2 bases from V and 5 bases from J; junction bases left unmatched: 6. Germline values: CDR1 MDHEN, CDR2 SYDVKM.

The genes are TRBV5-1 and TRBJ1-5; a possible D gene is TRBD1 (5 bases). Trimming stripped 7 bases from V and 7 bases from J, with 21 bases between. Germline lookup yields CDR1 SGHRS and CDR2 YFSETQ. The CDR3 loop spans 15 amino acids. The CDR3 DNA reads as TGCGCCAGCTCTCTGGAGGGGCGCATGGACCAGCCCCAGCATTTT. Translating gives CASSLEGRMDQPQHF.

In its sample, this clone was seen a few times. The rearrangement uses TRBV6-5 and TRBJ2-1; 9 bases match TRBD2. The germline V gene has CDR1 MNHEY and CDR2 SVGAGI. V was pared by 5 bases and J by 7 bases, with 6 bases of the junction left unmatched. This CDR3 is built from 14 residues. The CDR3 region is CASSRLAGRNEQFF. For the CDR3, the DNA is TGTGCCAGCAGTCGGCTAGCGGGAAGAAATGAGCAGTTCTTC.

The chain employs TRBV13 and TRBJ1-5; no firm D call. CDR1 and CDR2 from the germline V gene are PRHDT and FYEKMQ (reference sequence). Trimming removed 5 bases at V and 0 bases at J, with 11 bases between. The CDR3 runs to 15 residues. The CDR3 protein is CASSIRLYSNQPQHF. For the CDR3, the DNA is TGTGCCAGCAGCATCCGACTGTATAGCAATCAGCCCCAGCATTTT.

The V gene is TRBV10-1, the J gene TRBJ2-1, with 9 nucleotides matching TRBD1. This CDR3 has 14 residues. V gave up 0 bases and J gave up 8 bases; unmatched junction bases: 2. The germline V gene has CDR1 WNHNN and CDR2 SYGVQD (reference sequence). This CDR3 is CASSESDRGHEQFF. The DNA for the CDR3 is TGCGCCAGCAGTGAGTCGGACAGGGGCCATGAGCAGTTCTTC.

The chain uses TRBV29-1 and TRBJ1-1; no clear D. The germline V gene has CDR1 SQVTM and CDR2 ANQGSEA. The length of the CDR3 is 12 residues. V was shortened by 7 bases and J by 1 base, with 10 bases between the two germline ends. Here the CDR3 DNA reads TGCAGCGGGAATGACTGGAACACTGAAGCTTTCTTT. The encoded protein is CSGNDWNTEAFF. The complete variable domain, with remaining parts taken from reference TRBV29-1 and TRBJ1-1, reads SAVISQKPSRDICQRGTSLTIQCQVDSQVTMMFWYRQQPGQSLTLIATANQGSEATYESGFVIDKFPISRPNLTFSTLTVSNMSPEDSSIYLCSGNDWNTEAFFGQGTRLTVV.

The CDR3 region is CASSFYLNSPLHF. The CDR3 DNA sequence: TGTGCCAGCAGCTTTTACCTAAATTCACCCCTCCACTTT. The chain links TRBV5-6 to TRBJ1-6; D is uncertain. The germline CDR1 and CDR2 sequences are SGHDT and YYEEEE. This CDR3 contains 13 residues. V was cut by 2 bases and J by 7 bases, with 7 bases left in between.

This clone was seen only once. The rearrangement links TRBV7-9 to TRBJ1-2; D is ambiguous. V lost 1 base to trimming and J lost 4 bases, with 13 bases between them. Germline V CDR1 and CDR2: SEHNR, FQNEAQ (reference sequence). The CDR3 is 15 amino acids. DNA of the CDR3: TGTGCCAGCAGCTTAGAGGGAGTCCCCTTCTATGGCTACACCTTC. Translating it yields CASSLEGVPFYGYTF.

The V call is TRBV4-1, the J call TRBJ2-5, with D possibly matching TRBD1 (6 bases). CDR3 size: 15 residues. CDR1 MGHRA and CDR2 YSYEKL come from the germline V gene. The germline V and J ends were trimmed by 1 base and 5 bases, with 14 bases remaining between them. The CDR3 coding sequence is TGCGCCAGCAGCCAAGCCCCCGGCAGGGGCGAGACCCAGTACTTC. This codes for CASSQAPGRGETQYF.